This T cell receptor (beta chain) was identified in a study of beta chain features in type 1 diabetes. This CDR3 is built from 14 residues. Germline lookup yields CDR1 SGHRS and CDR2 YFSETQ. V lost 3 bases, J lost 4 bases, and 4 bases stayed unmatched. The sequenced template was cDNA made from the entire isolated RNA. The protocol was immunoSEQ multiplex PCR, while the TCRdb copy is restricted to in-frame clones and leaves out a portion. The sample lists 310,000 or so clones, approximately 8% occurring once. Broader study findings: The naive, central memory and Treg TCRB repertoires of patients appeared to be more similar to one another than those of healthy donors.

As to this clone: Antigen unknown.

The source material was central memory CD4+ T cells from blood. This TCR derives from a woman between 18 and 29 years old in good health. This chain uses TRBV5-1 with TRBJ1-2; the match to TRBD1 covers 9 bases. The CDR3 sequence is CASSSGTGTYGYTF. CDR3 in DNA: TGCGCCAGCAGCTCAGGGACAGGGACCTATGGCTACACCTTC.